This T cell receptor beta chain originates from a study of blood T cell repertoires in COVID-19. Study background: Samples came from the United States, Italy and Spain, spanning acute and convalescent COVID-19. Sample material is recorded as cDNA or gDNA derived from T cells, B-cell-depleted T cells, or PBMCs.

Per the study methods: Researchers report that nucleated cell counts were estimated from reference gene primer amplification. Libraries were prepared by immunoSEQ multiplex PCR; TCRdb keeps only in-frame clonotypes and omits some of them. For V, J and clone size, that table is used; D and trimming come from the DNA. The table records 75,000 to 100,000 clones, 70% to 90% of them present only once. This receptor was identified in an elderly man with acute or convalescent COVID-19. Sequencing was performed on peripheral blood.

CDR3: CAIRKTSGVEVEFF. The CDR3 coding sequence is TGTGCCATCAGAAAGACTAGCGGGGTCGAGGTGGAGTTCTTC. V and J are TRBV10-3 and TRBJ2-1; 11 nucleotides match TRBD2. The CDR3 covers 14 residues. V lost 6 bases to trimming and J lost 14 bases; unmatched junction nucleotides: 12. The germline V gene encodes CDR1 ENHRY and CDR2 SYGVKD.